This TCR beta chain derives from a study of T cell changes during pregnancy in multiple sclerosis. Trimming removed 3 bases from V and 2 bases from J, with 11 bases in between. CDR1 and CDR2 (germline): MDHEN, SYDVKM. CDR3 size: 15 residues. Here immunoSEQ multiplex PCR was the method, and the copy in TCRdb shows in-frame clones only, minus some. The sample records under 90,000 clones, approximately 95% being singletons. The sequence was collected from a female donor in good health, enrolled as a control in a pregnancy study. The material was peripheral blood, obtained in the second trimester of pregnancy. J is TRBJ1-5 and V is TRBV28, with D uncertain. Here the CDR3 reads CASSFLGGGNQPQHF. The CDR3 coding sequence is TGTGCCAGCAGTTTCTTAGGAGGCGGCAATCAGCCCCAGCATTTT.